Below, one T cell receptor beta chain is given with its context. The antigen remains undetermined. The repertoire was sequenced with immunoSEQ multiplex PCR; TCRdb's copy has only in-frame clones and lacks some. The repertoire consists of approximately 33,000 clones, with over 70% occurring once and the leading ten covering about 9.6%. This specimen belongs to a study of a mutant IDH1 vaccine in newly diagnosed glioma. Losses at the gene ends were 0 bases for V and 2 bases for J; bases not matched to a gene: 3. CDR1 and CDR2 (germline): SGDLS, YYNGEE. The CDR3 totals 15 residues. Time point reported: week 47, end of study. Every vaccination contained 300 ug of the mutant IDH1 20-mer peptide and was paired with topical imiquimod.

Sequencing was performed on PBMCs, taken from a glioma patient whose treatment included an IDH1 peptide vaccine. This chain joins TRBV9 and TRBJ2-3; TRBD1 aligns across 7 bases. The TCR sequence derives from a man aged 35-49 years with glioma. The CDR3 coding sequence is TGTGCCAGCAGCGTAGCAGGGGGTAACACAGATACGCAGTATTTT. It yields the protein CASSVAGGNTDTQYF.